This TCR beta chain was profiled in a study of OX40 agonist ivuxolimab in advanced cancers. With regard to the full study: The costimulatory receptor OX40 (CD134) was targeted by ivuxolimab, a fully human IgG2 agonistic monoclonal antibody. Peripheral TCRbeta sequencing was intended to test whether TCR sequence diversity was altered and clonal T-cell expansion was caused by ivuxolimab. Intravenous ivuxolimab was administered to patients every 2 weeks at six dose levels: 0.01, 0.1, 0.3, 1.5, 3 and 10 mg/kg. Of the 52 patients in dose escalation, 19 had hepatocellular carcinoma, some 15 had melanoma, 9 had renal cell carcinoma and 9 had head and neck cancer. Partial responses occurred in three dose-escalation patients: two with cutaneous melanoma and one with hepatocellular carcinoma. The monotherapy dose-escalation portion (N of about 50 patients) of the phase I ivuxolimab trial is reported in the paper. Patients were allowed to have had prior anti-PD-1, anti-PD-L1 or anti-CTLA-4 therapy, and more than 30% of the dose-escalation patients had previously received checkpoint inhibitors. A male proportion of 75% to 85% and a mean age of approximately 62 years, ranging from 23 to 79, were recorded for the dose-escalation cohort.

The trial excluded patients who had a history of autoimmune disease or were on systemic immunosuppression. Peripheral blood for TCR sequencing was collected from all dose cohorts at baseline, on cycle 4 day 1, and on cycle 7 day 1. Samples were obtained from an open-label, multicenter, first-in-human phase I dose-escalation trial of ivuxolimab. The trial enrolled adults with locally advanced or metastatic head and neck squamous cell, hepatocellular, melanoma or renal cell carcinoma. CD4+ and CD8+ T cells were sorted separately from peripheral blood before TCR sequencing. Genomic DNA was isolated from the sorted cells so that the TCRbeta CDR3 region could be sequenced. The immunoSEQ Assay was used to sequence the TCRbeta CDR3 regions. Imported from immuneACCESS, the table was reduced by TCRdb to in-frame sequences with V and J called. These copies leave out some clones; in studies compared against another copy, an unresolved V gene accounts for under half, and the cause of the remainder is not known. This sample lists 39,000 or so clones; more than 70% were detected once. The top ten clones comprise around 0.5% of the sample.

As regards this clone: Its antigen is not yet known. Per-base qualities were not stored, and no clone one base away is much larger.

V gives up 8 bases and J gives up 0 bases, and the segment between their germline ends measures 10 bases. The CDR3 measures 13 amino acids from cysteine to phenylalanine. Only CDR3 DNA remains: 39 bases, in frame from the first base. From the germline V gene, CDR1 is MNHNS and CDR2 is SASEGT. Results and caveats for the whole study, not just this receptor: Low levels of normalized T-cell clonal expansion were also seen in some patients who did not respond. At doses from 0.1 to 3.0 mg/kg, clonal expansion was seen in both CD4+ and CD8+ blood T cells between baseline and week 6. On average, CD8+ T cells showed more expanded clones than CD4+ T cells after ivuxolimab. The antigen specificity of the clonally expanded peripheral T cells was not determined. In the 0.1-3.0 mg/kg groups, partial responders had among the lowest normalized peripheral clonal expansion, particularly in CD8+ T cells.

Sequenced material: CD4+ or CD8+ T cells sorted from blood, taken in a trial of the OX40 agonist ivuxolimab. This clonotype originated in an adult with an advanced solid tumor such as melanoma, head and neck, liver or kidney cancer. In this chain, TRBV6-1 is recombined with TRBJ1-1; no D segment can be confidently identified. The DNA reads as follows: TGTGCCAGCGGACGGACCCTGAACACTGAAGCTTTCTTT. This sequence encodes CASGRTLNTEAFF.